This T cell receptor (beta chain) was retrieved from a study of shared clonotypes between healthy human individuals. Findings and caveats of the study: Memory subsets had estimated richness that was generally smaller than that of naive subsets.

Repertoires were generated with immunoSEQ multiplex PCR, while TCRdb's copy carries only in-frame clones and drops some. Counted here are 850,000 to 1,200,000 clones, around four fifths occurring once; the ten biggest clones make up around 1.5%. Looked up from germline, CDR1 is WSHSY and CDR2 is SAAADI. The CDR3 is 15 amino acids. Trimming removed 0 bases at V and 3 bases at J, with 12 bases between. Of note for this clone: Its antigen is not known.

Specimen: memory CD4+ T cells sorted from blood. Subset: CD45RA-negative fraction. This sequence originates from a man aged 18 to 29 in good health. The chain carries TRBV10-2 and TRBJ2-7, with D unresolved. The CDR3 DNA sequence: TGCGCCAGCAGTGAGTCGTGGCCGATTGACTACGAGCAGTACTTC. Its translation: CASSESWPIDYEQYF.